The entry below gives a single TCR beta chain sequence along with its context. The record originates from a study of T cell responses to AZD1222 COVID-19 vaccine. Germline assignment: CDR1 KGHSH and CDR2 LQKENI. Germline trimming cut 4 bases from V and 3 bases from J; bases unmatched to any gene: 1. CDR3 length: 14 residues. TCRdb keeps only in-frame clones here, not all; method: immunoSEQ multiplex PCR. This sample yields roughly 100,000 clones, of which 84% are seen a single time; over 15% belongs to the top ten. The chain has TRBV18 and TRBJ2-3; TRBD2 aligns across 10 bases. The sequence derives from an adult in good health. The source material was peripheral blood, sampled on day 0 of AZD1222 vaccination. CDR3 DNA: TGTGCCAGCTCACTACTAGCGGGAACAGATACGCAGTATTTT. Protein product: CASSLLAGTDTQYF.